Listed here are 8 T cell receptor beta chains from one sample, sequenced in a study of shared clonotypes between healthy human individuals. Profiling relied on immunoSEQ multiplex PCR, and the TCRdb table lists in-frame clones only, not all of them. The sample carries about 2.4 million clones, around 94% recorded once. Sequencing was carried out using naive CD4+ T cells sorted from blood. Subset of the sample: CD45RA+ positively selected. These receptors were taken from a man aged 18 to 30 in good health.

The CDR3 DNA sequence: TGTGCCAGCAGCTTTGGGACAGGGAACGAGCAGTACTTC. It yields the protein CASSFGTGNEQYF. The rearrangement links TRBV11-2 to TRBJ2-7, with 9 bases aligning to TRBD1. CDR3 length equals 13 residues. Germline V gene lookup returns CDR1 SGHAT and CDR2 FQNNGV. With V trimmed by 3 bases and J by 5 bases, 2 bases remained unmatched.

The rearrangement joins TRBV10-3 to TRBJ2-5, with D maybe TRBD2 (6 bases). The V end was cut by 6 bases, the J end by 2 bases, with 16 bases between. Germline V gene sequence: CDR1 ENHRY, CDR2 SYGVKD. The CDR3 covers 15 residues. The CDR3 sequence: CAISPGTLSQETQYF. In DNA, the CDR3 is TGTGCCATCAGCCCAGGGACTTTAAGTCAAGAGACCCAGTACTTC.

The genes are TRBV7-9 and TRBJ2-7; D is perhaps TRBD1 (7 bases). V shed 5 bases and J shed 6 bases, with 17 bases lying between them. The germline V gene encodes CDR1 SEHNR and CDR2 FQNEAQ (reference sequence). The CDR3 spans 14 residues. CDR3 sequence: CASSQIDQGGEQYF. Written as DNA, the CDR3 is TGTGCCAGCAGCCAAATCGACCAGGGGGGCGAGCAGTACTTC.

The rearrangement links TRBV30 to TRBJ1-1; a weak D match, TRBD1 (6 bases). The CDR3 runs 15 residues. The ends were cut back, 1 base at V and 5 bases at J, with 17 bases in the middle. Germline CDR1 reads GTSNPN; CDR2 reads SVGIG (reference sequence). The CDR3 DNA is TGTGCCTGGAGTGGTAGAGGGGGAGGTGAAACTGAAGCTTTCTTT. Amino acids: CAWSGRGGGETEAFF.

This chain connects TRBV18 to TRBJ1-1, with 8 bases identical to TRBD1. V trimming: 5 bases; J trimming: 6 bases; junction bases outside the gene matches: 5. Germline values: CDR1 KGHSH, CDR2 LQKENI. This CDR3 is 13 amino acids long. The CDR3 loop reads CASSAGGKAEAFF. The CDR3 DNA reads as TGTGCCAGCTCAGCAGGGGGCAAAGCTGAAGCTTTCTTT.

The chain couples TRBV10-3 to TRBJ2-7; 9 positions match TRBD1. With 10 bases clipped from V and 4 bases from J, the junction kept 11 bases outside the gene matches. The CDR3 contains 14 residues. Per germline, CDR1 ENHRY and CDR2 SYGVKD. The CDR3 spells CATTTGTGFYEQYF. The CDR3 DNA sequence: TGTGCCACCACTACCGGGACAGGGTTTTACGAGCAGTACTTC.

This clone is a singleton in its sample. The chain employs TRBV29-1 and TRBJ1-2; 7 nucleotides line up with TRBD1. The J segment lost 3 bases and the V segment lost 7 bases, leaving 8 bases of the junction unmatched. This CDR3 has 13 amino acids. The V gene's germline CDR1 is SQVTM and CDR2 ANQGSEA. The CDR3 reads CSAATGSDYGYTF. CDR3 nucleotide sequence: TGCAGCGCCGCGACAGGGTCTGACTATGGCTACACCTTC.

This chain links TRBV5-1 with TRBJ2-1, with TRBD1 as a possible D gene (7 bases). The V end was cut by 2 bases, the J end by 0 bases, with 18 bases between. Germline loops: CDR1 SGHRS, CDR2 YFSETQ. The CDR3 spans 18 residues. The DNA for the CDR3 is TGCGCCAGCAGCTTCCCCCAGGGGGGCCCGAGCTCCTACAATGAGCAGTTCTTC. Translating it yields CASSFPQGGPSSYNEQFF.